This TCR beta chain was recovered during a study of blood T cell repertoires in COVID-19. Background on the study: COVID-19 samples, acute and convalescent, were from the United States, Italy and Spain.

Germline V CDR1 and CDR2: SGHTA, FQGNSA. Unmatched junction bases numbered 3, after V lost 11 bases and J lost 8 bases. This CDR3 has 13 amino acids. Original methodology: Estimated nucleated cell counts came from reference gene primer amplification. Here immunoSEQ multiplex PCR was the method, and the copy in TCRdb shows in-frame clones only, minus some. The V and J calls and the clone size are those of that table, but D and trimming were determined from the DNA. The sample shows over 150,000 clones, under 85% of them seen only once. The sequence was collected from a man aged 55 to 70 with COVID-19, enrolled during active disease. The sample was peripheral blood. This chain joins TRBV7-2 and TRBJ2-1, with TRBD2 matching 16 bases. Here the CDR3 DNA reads TGTGCCCTGGGACTAGCGGGAGGGTATGAGCAGTTCTTC. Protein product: CALGLAGGYEQFF.